The 25 T cell receptor beta chains below come from one sample, sequenced in a study of T cells in tuberculosis. Data came from immunoSEQ multiplex PCR; TCRdb stores just in-frame clones and leaves some out. The data hold around 45,000 clones, with less than 95% observed a single time. The sequencing sample was made of PBMCs. Receptors were obtained from a donor aged 10-29 years with latent tuberculosis or without tuberculosis infection. Some clones in this sample may be carry-over from other donors' samples.

CDR3 protein: CASSLRETYEQYF. DNA for the CDR3: TGTGCCAGCAGCCTCCGGGAGACCTACGAGCAGTACTTC. The chain couples TRBV11-2 to TRBJ2-7, with TRBD2 as a possible D gene (6 bases). V was cut by 5 bases and J by 2 bases, with 10 bases left in between. The CDR3 loop spans 13 amino acids. Germline loops: CDR1 SGHAT, CDR2 FQNNGV.

The chain employs TRBV7-8 and TRBJ1-5, with TRBD1 as a possible D gene (5 bases). Germline V CDR1 and CDR2: SGHVS, FQNEAQ. The CDR3 covers 14 residues. V lost 5 bases and J 1 base, leaving 9 bases between the germline ends. CDR3 protein: CASSRDRSNQPQHF. The CDR3 DNA reads as TGTGCCAGCAGCCGAGACAGAAGCAATCAGCCCCAGCATTTT.

The chain uses TRBV7-2 and TRBJ2-7; D unresolved. The germline CDR1 and CDR2 sequences are SGHTA and FQGNSA. The ends were cut back, 2 bases at V and 0 bases at J, with 8 bases in the middle. The CDR3 covers 14 residues. In DNA form, the CDR3 reads TGTGCCAGCAGCTTACTGGTAGACTCCTACGAGCAGTACTTC. Translation: CASSLLVDSYEQYF.

The J gene is TRBJ1-4, the V gene TRBV27; a weak D match, TRBD1 (5 bases). The CDR3 has 18 residues. Trimming took off 6 bases at V and 3 bases at J, with 23 bases between the two ends. Germline V gene data show CDR1 as MNHEY and CDR2 as SMNVEV (reference sequence). The CDR3 coding sequence is TGTGCCAGCAGCGCGTTTATGCGGGGGAGAGGGGCTAATGAAAAACTGTTTTTT. Translated: CASSAFMRGRGANEKLFF. The entire variable domain, with the rest obtained from reference TRBV27 and TRBJ1-4, is as follows: EAQVTQNPRYLITVTGKKLTVTCSQNMNHEYMSWYRQDPGLGLRQIYYSMNVEVTDKGDVPEGYKVSRKEKRNFPLILESPSPNQTSLYFCASSAFMRGRGANEKLFFGSGTQLSVL.

The rearrangement uses TRBV2 and TRBJ2-3; TRBD2 is a possible D gene (5 bases). Germline V gene sequence: CDR1 SNHLY, CDR2 FYNNEI. Deletions cut 7 bases from V and 2 bases from J, with 10 bases between. The CDR3 loop spans 13 amino acids. DNA of the CDR3: TGTGCCAGCACGGGGTGGACCACAGATACGCAGTATTTT. This codes for CASTGWTTDTQYF. The whole variable domain, remainder taken from reference TRBV2 and TRBJ2-3, is EPEVTQTPSHQVTQMGQEVILRCVPISNHLYFYWYRQILGQKVEFLVSFYNNEISEKSEIFDDQFSVERPDGSNFTLKIRSTKLEDSAMYFCASTGWTTDTQYFGPGTRLTVL.

The rearrangement joins TRBV10-3 to TRBJ1-1; 8 bases map to TRBD1. V shed 4 bases and J 11 bases; nucleotides not matched to a gene: 9. In germline, CDR1 is ENHRY, CDR2 SYGVKD. The CDR3 is 13 amino acids. The CDR3 protein is CAISAETGVDAFF. The CDR3 region has the DNA TGTGCCATCAGTGCAGAGACAGGGGTTGATGCTTTCTTT.

This chain links TRBV4-3 with TRBJ2-1; D gene uncertain. V lost 1 base and J lost 9, with 13 bases in between. Germline CDR1 is LGHNA and CDR2 is YSLEER. The CDR3 consists of 14 residues. DNA of the CDR3: TGCGCCAGCAGCCAAGTTGCCGCGGTGGTTGAGCAGTTCTTC. This translates into CASSQVAAVVEQFF.

The chain combines TRBV7-9 with TRBJ1-2, with a tentative D call TRBD1 (6 bases). The CDR3 has 15 amino acids. Germline values: CDR1 SEHNR, CDR2 FQNEAQ (reference sequence). V lost 4 bases, J lost 7 bases, and 19 bases lay in between. Here the CDR3 DNA reads TGTGCCAGCAGCTCGAACATCCTCATGGACAGTGGCTACACCTTC. It is translated as CASSSNILMDSGYTF.

V gene TRBV2 combines with J gene TRBJ2-1, with 8 bases matching TRBD2. This CDR3 spans 13 amino acids. CDR1 is SNHLY and CDR2 is FYNNEI in the germline V gene. V lost 8 bases to trimming and J lost 7 bases; unmatched junction nucleotides: 7. CDR3 amino acids: CASGKSSGNEQFF. The DNA for the CDR3 is TGTGCCAGCGGAAAGTCTAGCGGGAATGAGCAGTTCTTC.

The chain employs TRBV28 and TRBJ2-1, with no clear D. Per the germline V gene, CDR1 is MDHEN and CDR2 is SYDVKM. The V end lost 10 bases, the J end lost 9 bases, and 13 bases lay between the germline ends. This CDR3 is built from 11 residues. DNA of the CDR3: TGTGCCACCGTTTCGAGCACTGAGCAGTTCTTC. Protein: CATVSSTEQFF. The complete variable domain, with remaining parts taken from reference TRBV28 and TRBJ2-1, reads DVKVTQSSRYLVKRTGEKVFLECVQDMDHENMFWYRQDPGLGLRLIYFSYDVKMKEKGDIPEGYSVSREKKERFSLILESASTNQTSMYLCATVSSTEQFFGPGTRLTVL.

The J gene is TRBJ1-1, the V gene TRBV7-9; D unresolved. V dropped 1 base and J dropped 2 bases, with 11 bases sitting between them. This CDR3 comprises 15 residues. Germline V lookup: CDR1 SEHNR, CDR2 FQNEAQ (reference sequence). CDR3 in amino acids: CASSLGTRRNTEAFF. The CDR3 bases are TGTGCCAGCAGCTTAGGTACTCGAAGAAACACTGAAGCTTTCTTT.

This clone was seen only once. This CDR3 reads CASSPGASANYGYTF. CDR3 DNA sequence: TGTGCCAGCTCACCGGGGGCCTCAGCTAACTATGGCTACACCTTC. The rearrangement uses TRBV18 and TRBJ1-2, with D possibly TRBD1 on 6 matching bases. CDR1 is KGHSH and CDR2 is LQKENI in the germline V gene. This CDR3 is built from 15 residues. Trimming cost V 3 bases and J 0 bases, with 11 bases left between them.

In this sample, this clone turned up once. The chain uses TRBV4-3 and TRBJ2-1; 9 bases line up with TRBD2. This CDR3 contains 16 residues. CDR1 and CDR2 (germline): LGHNA, YSLEER. The V segment lost 1 base and the J segment 6 bases; nucleotides outside the gene matches: 7. For the CDR3, the DNA is TGCGCCAGCAGCCAAGTAGGCGGGAGGGCGGTCAATGAGCAGTTCTTC. It translates to CASSQVGGRAVNEQFF.

This rearrangement joins TRBV29-1 to TRBJ2-5, with 8 bases fitting TRBD1. Germline values: CDR1 SQVTM, CDR2 ANQGSEA. This CDR3 is 13 amino acids long. Trimming cost V 7 bases and J 5 bases; bases outside gene matches: 9. The CDR3 reads CSAWDRQGETQYF. In nucleotides, the CDR3 is TGCAGCGCTTGGGACAGGCAAGGGGAGACCCAGTACTTC.

The V call is TRBV28, the J call TRBJ2-1, with 9 bases aligning to TRBD2. The V and J ends lost 7 bases and 9 bases, in that order; junction bases with no gene match: 10. The CDR3 covers 14 residues. Germline-derived CDR1 and CDR2 are MDHEN and SYDVKM. The CDR3 DNA sequence: TGTGCCAGCATTTGGGGCAGAGCGGGAGGTGAGCAGTTCTTC. Encoded protein: CASIWGRAGGEQFF.

This chain links TRBV10-3 with TRBJ2-5; D unclear. V was clipped by 4 bases and J by 7 bases, with 13 bases between them. This CDR3 is 13 amino acids long. Germline CDR1 and CDR2: ENHRY and SYGVKD. CDR3 DNA: TGTGCCATCAGTGTAGAGGATCTTGGGACCCAGTACTTC. Translated: CAISVEDLGTQYF.

The gene calls are TRBV25-1 and TRBJ2-5; D unresolved. The V end lost 5 bases, the J end lost 2 bases, and 9 bases lay between the germline ends. The germline V gene has CDR1 MGHDK and CDR2 SYGVNS. The CDR3 is 13 residues long. The CDR3 DNA is TGTGCCAGCAGTTCCCCTCTGCAAGAGACCCAGTACTTC. It is translated as CASSSPLQETQYF.

The chain carries TRBV18 and TRBJ1-2; 7 bases are shared with TRBD1. The germline V gene encodes CDR1 KGHSH and CDR2 LQKENI. The V gene end was trimmed by 1 base and the J gene end by 5 bases; junction bases not matched to a gene: 7. The CDR3 extends over 15 amino acids. The chain's CDR3 is CASSPLGQDIYGYTF. In DNA form, the CDR3 reads TGTGCCAGCTCACCACTAGGACAGGACATATATGGCTACACCTTC.

The V call is TRBV19, the J call TRBJ2-5, with 8 positions matching TRBD1. The CDR3 is 12 residues long. After removal of 10 bases from V and 2 bases from J, the junction contained 3 bases not matched to a gene. Germline-derived CDR1 and CDR2 are LNHDA and SQIVND (reference sequence). This CDR3 is CATRQGQETQYF. DNA for the CDR3: TGTGCCACCCGACAGGGGCAAGAGACCCAGTACTTC.

The chain combines TRBV11-2 with TRBJ1-1; maybe TRBD1 (5 bases). The germline V and J ends were trimmed by 0 bases and 12 bases, with 14 bases remaining between them. The germline CDR1 and CDR2 sequences are SGHAT and FQNNGV. The CDR3 length is 13 residues. The CDR3 nucleotides read TGTGCCAGCAGCTTAGAGGCGGCAGGGAAACCTTTCTTT. Translation gives CASSLEAAGKPFF. The full variable domain, completed using reference TRBV11-2 and TRBJ1-1, is EAGVAQSPRYKIIEKRQSVAFWCNPISGHATLYWYQQILGQGPKLLIQFQNNGVVDDSQLPKDRFSAERLKGVDSTLKIQPAKLEDSAVYLCASSLEAAGKPFFGQGTRLTVV.

The chain recombines TRBV11-1 with TRBJ2-1; TRBD2 agrees at 8 bases. V lost 5 bases to trimming and J lost 6 bases; unmatched junction nucleotides: 12. CDR1 and CDR2 from the germline V gene are SGHAT and FQDESV (reference sequence). The CDR3 extends over 16 amino acids. CDR3 DNA sequence: TGTGCCAGCAGCATGCAAGCGGGAGAAGGGGTCAATGAGCAGTTCTTC. As protein: CASSMQAGEGVNEQFF.

The V and J genes are TRBV6-5 and TRBJ1-4; 11 positions match TRBD1. CDR1 and CDR2 (germline): MNHEY, SVGAGI. This CDR3 is 15 amino acids long. The junction had 4 bases not matched to a gene; V was cut back by 4 bases and J by 6 bases. The CDR3 is CASSSPGQGDEKLFF. The DNA of the CDR3 is TGTGCCAGCAGTTCTCCGGGACAGGGGGATGAAAAACTGTTTTTT.

This clone appeared a single time. The J gene is TRBJ1-1, the V gene TRBV7-2; D unresolved. This CDR3 spans 15 amino acids. Trimming cost V 2 bases and J 5 bases, with 15 bases left between them. Germline lookup yields CDR1 SGHTA and CDR2 FQGNSA. CDR3 sequence reads: CASSLLRASETEAFF. The CDR3 nucleotides read TGTGCCAGCAGCTTACTGCGGGCATCTGAGACTGAAGCTTTCTTT. Combining the CDR3 with reference TRBV7-2 and TRBJ1-1 gives the whole variable domain GAGVSQSPSNKVTEKGKDVELRCDPISGHTALYWYRQSLGQGLEFLIYFQGNSAPDKSGLPSDRFSAERTGGSVSTLTIQRTQQEDSAVYLCASSLLRASETEAFFGQGTRLTVV.

V and J are TRBV4-3 and TRBJ2-1, with 10 bases matching TRBD1. The CDR3 sequence is 18 residues long. V was clipped by 1 base and J by 3 bases; unmatched bases: 9. Germline assignment: CDR1 LGHNA and CDR2 YSLEER. This CDR3 is CASSQGTGGVSNYNEQFF. The CDR3 bases are TGCGCCAGCAGCCAAGGGACAGGGGGAGTCAGTAACTACAATGAGCAGTTCTTC.

This clone was seen a single time. V and J are TRBV9 and TRBJ2-7, with a possible D match to TRBD2 (5 bases). Germline CDR1 reads SGDLS; CDR2 reads YYNGEE. The CDR3 is 15 residues long. The germline V and J ends were trimmed by 0 bases and 1 base, with 11 bases remaining between them. The CDR3 spells CASSVEFGESYEQYF. In DNA form, the CDR3 reads TGTGCCAGCAGCGTAGAGTTTGGGGAGTCCTACGAGCAGTACTTC.